Here is one T cell receptor beta chain with its context. There are 14 residues in the CDR3. The germline gives CDR1 SQVTM, CDR2 ANQGSEA. V was pared by 1 base and J by 8 bases, with 8 bases of the junction left unmatched. One entry per CDR3 protein results from TCRdb running MiXCR on the 5' RACE reads. The data show a few hundred thousand distinct CDR3 sequences, 15% to 20% seen once. This specimen comes from a study of CD8 T cells in ankylosing spondylitis. The origin of this receptor is a male donor with ankylosing spondylitis or in good health (not recorded which). The sequenced sample consisted of blood, either unsorted or a sorted T cell fraction (not recorded which). The chain has TRBV29-1 and TRBJ2-1, with TRBD2 identical over 7 bases. For the CDR3, the DNA is TGCAGCGTTGAAGGGGCGGGAGCCCCCCATGAGCAGTTCTTC. Translating gives CSVEGAGAPHEQFF.